The rows below give T cell receptor beta chains drawn from one sample of a study of cytomegalovirus exposure and HLA in healthy donors. The method was immunoSEQ multiplex PCR; TCRdb's version includes in-frame clones alone and lacks a portion of them. The data show over 50,000 clones, with about 79% seen just once and about 1.5% held by the top ten. The sample taken for sequencing was PBMCs. The source is a man aged 35 to 55 in good health and CMV-seronegative. Both conserved end residues are part of each CDR3. The D gene is left open where the match is weak. Clone size, where shown, is once, few, many, or a class for clones that have expanded.

v_gene	j_gene	abundance	d_gene	CDR3nt	CDR3aa
TRBV14	TRBJ1-1	NA	TRBD1	TGTGCCAGCAGCCAAGATGGGACAGGTAACACTGAAGCTTTCTTT	CASSQDGTGNTEAFF
TRBV9	TRBJ1-6	NA	NA	TGTGCCAGCAGCGTACTGGACACGGATTCACCCCTCCACTTT	CASSVLDTDSPLHF
TRBV9	TRBJ2-5	NA	NA	TGTGCCAGCAGCGAGGAAACAGGGACAGAGACCCAGTACTTC	CASSEETGTETQYF
TRBV7-3	TRBJ1-1	NA	TRBD1	TGTGCCAGCAGCCCCCAACCGCGGGACAGGGGGCAAGGAGGAAGAGGCACTGAAGCTTTCTTT	CASSPQPRDRGQGGRGTEAFF
TRBV18	TRBJ2-1	NA	TRBD2	TGTGCCAGCTCACCAGTGGCTAGCGGGGGGGCCGATTCAGGCGAGCAGTTCTTC	CASSPVASGGADSGEQFF
TRBV10-3	TRBJ2-1	NA	TRBD1	TGTGCCATCAGTGACCGAGGGACAGGGCCGAGGAGCTCCTACAATGAGCAGTTCTTC	CAISDRGTGPRSSYNEQFF
TRBV2	TRBJ2-1	once	NA	TGTGCCAGCAGTGAAGGGGAGAACAATGAGCAGTTCTTC	CASSEGENNEQFF
TRBV10-3	TRBJ2-3	NA	NA	TGTGCCATCAGTGATCTCCTGGATACGCAGTATTTT	CAISDLLDTQYF
TRBV19	TRBJ1-2	NA	NA	TGTGCAACGCGGCGCCAGGGCGGCACCTATGGCTACACCTTC	CATRRQGGTYGYTF
TRBV19	TRBJ2-3	NA	NA	TGTGCCAGTAGTATCAACGACATGGGTGGCATCAACACAGATACGCAGTATTTT	CASSINDMGGINTDTQYF
TRBV5-1	TRBJ2-5	NA	NA	TGCGCCAGCAGCCGACAGTACCAAGAGACCCAGTACTTC	CASSRQYQETQYF
TRBV7-2	TRBJ2-1	NA	TRBD2	TGTGCCACCGACTACCGGGGGGGACCCTCCTACAATGAGCAGTTCTTC	CATDYRGGPSYNEQFF
TRBV19	TRBJ2-5	NA	NA	TGTGCCAGTAGTGGTAGCGGTCAAGAGACCCAGTACTTC	CASSGSGQETQYF
TRBV5-4	TRBJ1-2	NA	NA	TGTGCCAGCAGCTTGGACGTGGGCAACAACTATGGCTACACCTTC	CASSLDVGNNYGYTF
TRBV28	TRBJ1-2	NA	TRBD1	TGTGCCAGCCTTCGAGGTACAGGGGGCGGCTATGGCTACACCTTC	CASLRGTGGGYGYTF
TRBV6-6	TRBJ1-1	few	TRBD1	TGTGCCAGCAGTAGATTCGGACAGGGAAGCAGCTACGAAGCTTTCTTT	CASSRFGQGSSYEAFF
TRBV5-4	TRBJ2-3	NA	TRBD2	TGTGCCAGCAGCTTGTATCTTAGCGGGGGGGGAGATACGCAGTATTTT	CASSLYLSGGGDTQYF
TRBV11-3	TRBJ1-1	NA	TRBD1	TGTGCCAGCAGTGGACAGGGGGTGGCTGAAGCTTTCTTT	CASSGQGVAEAFF
TRBV2	TRBJ2-1	NA	NA	TGTGCCAGCAGTCATCGGATCTCGGGGGAGTACAATGAGCAGTTCTTC	CASSHRISGEYNEQFF
TRBV29-1	TRBJ2-3	few	NA	TGCAGCGTTACACAGAGCACAGATACGCAGTATTTT	CSVTQSTDTQYF
TRBV9	TRBJ1-1	NA	TRBD1	TGTGCCAGCAGCGTAGGTGGGACAGTGACTGAAGCTTTCTTT	CASSVGGTVTEAFF
TRBV19	TRBJ2-6	few	NA	TGTGCCAGTAGTGTCCGGACATTTGGAACTGGGGCCAACGTCCTGACTTTC	CASSVRTFGTGANVLTF
TRBV7-7	TRBJ2-5	NA	TRBD2	TGTGCCAGCAGCTTAGTGGCTAGCGGAACTCAAGAGACCCAGTACTTC	CASSLVASGTQETQYF
TRBV4-1	TRBJ2-5	NA	TRBD2	TGCGCCAGCAGCCAAGCTAGCGGGAGCCAAGAGACCCAGTACTTC	CASSQASGSQETQYF
TRBV13	TRBJ2-1	once	NA	TGTGCCAGCAGCTTAGGATGGACATTTGAGCAGTTCTTC	CASSLGWTFEQFF
TRBV2	TRBJ2-5	NA	NA	TGTGCCAGCAGCCCAACGAGCCCCCAAGAGACCCAGTACTTC	CASSPTSPQETQYF
TRBV25-1	TRBJ1-4	NA	TRBD1	TGTGCCAGCACCAAGCAGGGGGTTAATGAAAAACTGTTTTTT	CASTKQGVNEKLFF
TRBV4-3	TRBJ1-1	NA	TRBD1	TGCGCCAGCAGCCAAGGGACAGGGGGAAAGACTGAAGCTTTCTTT	CASSQGTGGKTEAFF
TRBV19	TRBJ2-4	NA	TRBD1	TGTGCCAGTAGTCAGGGGGATATGCAAAACATTCAGTACTTC	CASSQGDMQNIQYF
TRBV5-1	TRBJ2-7	NA	NA	TGCGCCAGCAGCTTGGAGTTGAGGCGCGAGCAGTACTTC	CASSLELRREQYF
TRBV6-5	TRBJ1-3	NA	TRBD1	TGTGCCAGCAGAAAACAGGGGACCTCTGGAAACACCATATATTTT	CASRKQGTSGNTIYF
TRBV29-1	TRBJ1-2	NA	NA	TGCAGCGTTGTTCCAGGGATCACGGTCGACTATGGCTACACCTTC	CSVVPGITVDYGYTF
TRBV5-1	TRBJ1-1	NA	TRBD1	TGCGCCAGCAGCTTGTCAGCTTCACAGGGGGAAGCTTTCTTT	CASSLSASQGEAFF
TRBV9	TRBJ1-3	few	NA	TGTGCCAGCAGCGTAGGGCCGTTCTCTGGAAACACCATATATTTT	CASSVGPFSGNTIYF
TRBV7-3	TRBJ1-1	few	NA	TGTGCCAGCAGCCCCTCAGGGCGCACTGAAGCTTTCTTT	CASSPSGRTEAFF
TRBV30	TRBJ1-1	NA	NA	TGTGCCTGGAGACTCAAGACGGGTACCATGAACACTGAAGCTTTCTTT	CAWRLKTGTMNTEAFF
TRBV7-6	TRBJ2-5	NA	TRBD2	TGTGCCAGCAGCTTGATAGCGGGGGGGCAAGAGACCCAGTACTTC	CASSLIAGGQETQYF
TRBV7-9	TRBJ1-3	once	NA	TGTGCCAGCAGCTTATGGAGGAGACACTCTGGAAACACCATATATTTT	CASSLWRRHSGNTIYF
TRBV4-2	TRBJ2-3	NA	TRBD2	TGTGCCAGCAGCCAAGATCAGCGGGGGGGCAGGGGCACAGATACGCAGTATTTT	CASSQDQRGGRGTDTQYF
TRBV30	TRBJ2-7	NA	TRBD2	TGTGCCTGGATCAAGACTAGCGGGGCGGGGGAGCAGTACTTC	CAWIKTSGAGEQYF
TRBV6-5	TRBJ2-5	NA	NA	TGTGCCAGCAGTTCGATAACAGCACAAGAGACCCAGTACTTC	CASSSITAQETQYF
TRBV18	TRBJ2-7	NA	NA	TGTGCCAGCTCCCCGGTGGATATTCAGGGCCCGTACGAGCAGTACTTC	CASSPVDIQGPYEQYF
TRBV4-3	TRBJ2-5	NA	TRBD2	TGCGCCAGCAGCCAATCGACTAGCGGGGCCGCGAGTGGTTGGGAGACCCAGTACTTC	CASSQSTSGAASGWETQYF
TRBV19	TRBJ1-5	NA	NA	TGTGCCAGTAGTCCCTTGGGGCATGATAGTCAGCCCCAGCATTTT	CASSPLGHDSQPQHF